Described below is a single T cell receptor beta chain sequence and its context. Trimming took off 6 bases at V and 5 bases at J, with 13 bases between the two ends. The CDR3 runs 14 residues. The germline CDR1 and CDR2 sequences are MNHNY and SVGAGI (reference sequence). This sample stems from a study of T cell repertoires in cytomegalovirus infection. A single record per CDR3 protein comes from TCRdb applying MiXCR to the reads. The sample lists 200,000 or so distinct CDR3 sequences, roughly 27% occurring once. Sequencing was carried out using PBMCs. The source of this sequence is a human donor in good health (CMV status not recorded). Some clones in this sample may be carry-over from other donors' samples. V gene TRBV6-6 combines with J gene TRBJ1-4, with D unclear. CDR3 sequence reads: CASSHEVPNEKLFF. CDR3 DNA sequence: TGTGCCAGCAGCCATGAGGTCCCCAATGAAAAACTGTTTTTT.